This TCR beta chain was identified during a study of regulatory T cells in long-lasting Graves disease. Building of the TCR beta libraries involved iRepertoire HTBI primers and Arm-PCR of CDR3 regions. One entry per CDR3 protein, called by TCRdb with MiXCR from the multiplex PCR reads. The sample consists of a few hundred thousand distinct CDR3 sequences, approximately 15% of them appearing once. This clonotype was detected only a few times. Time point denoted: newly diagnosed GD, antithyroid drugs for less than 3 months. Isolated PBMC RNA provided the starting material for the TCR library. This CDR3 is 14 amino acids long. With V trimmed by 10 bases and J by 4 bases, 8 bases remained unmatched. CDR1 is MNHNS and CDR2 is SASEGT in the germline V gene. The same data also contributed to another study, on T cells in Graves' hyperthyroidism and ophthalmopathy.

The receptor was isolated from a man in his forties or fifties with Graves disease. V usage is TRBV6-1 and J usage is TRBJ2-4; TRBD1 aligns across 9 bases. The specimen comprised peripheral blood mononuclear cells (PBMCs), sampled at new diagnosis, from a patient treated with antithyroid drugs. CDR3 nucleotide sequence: TGTGCCACCAGACAGGGGGGAGGTAAAAACATTCAGTACTTC. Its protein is CATRQGGGKNIQYF.